The 13 T cell receptor beta chains reported below all come from one sample, sequenced in a study of blood T cell repertoires in COVID-19. TCRdb keeps only in-frame clones here, not all; method: immunoSEQ multiplex PCR. The table lists about 49,000 clones, roughly 80% of them singletons. Sequencing was performed on peripheral blood. These receptors were obtained from a human donor in a cohort sampled during active COVID-19.

The chain combines TRBV10-2 with TRBJ1-1; the match to TRBD1 covers 9 bases. There are 16 residues in the CDR3. Germline V gene data show CDR1 as WSHSY and CDR2 as SAAADI. J gave up 6 bases and V 7 bases, and 15 bases lay outside the gene matches. CDR3 nucleotide sequence: TGCGCCAGCACCCCAACCGGGACAGGGTTAGGTGCTGAAGCTTTCTTT. The encoded protein is CASTPTGTGLGAEAFF.

This chain connects TRBV19 to TRBJ1-2; no firm D call. There are 13 residues in the CDR3. Deletions cut 7 bases from V and 4 bases from J, with 13 bases between. Germline CDR1 reads LNHDA; CDR2 reads SQIVND (reference sequence). CDR3 sequence (DNA): TGTGCCAGTAAACCAAGCGGGGTCTATGGCTACACCTTC. This codes for CASKPSGVYGYTF.

This clone was detected a few times. The same CDR3 can be traced to other DNA sequences in this sample. The chain recombines TRBV6-2 or TRBV6-3 with TRBJ2-3, with TRBD2 matching 8 bases. The CDR3 consists of 16 residues. Looked up from germline, CDR1 is MNHEY and CDR2 is SVGEGT. The trim removed 0 bases at V and 1 base at J, leaving 3 bases unmatched. The CDR3 DNA sequence: TGTGCCAGCAGTTACTCTCTCGGGGGGGGCACAGATACGCAGTATTTT. Its protein is CASSYSLGGGTDTQYF.

The chain employs TRBV28 and TRBJ1-2, with TRBD1 matching over 7 bases. The V gene end was trimmed by 1 base and the J gene end by 8 bases; junction bases not matched to a gene: 10. The CDR3 runs to 15 residues. CDR1 MDHEN and CDR2 SYDVKM come from the germline V gene. CDR3 sequence reads: CASSLFRQGTTGYTF. The CDR3 coding sequence is TGTGCCAGCAGTTTATTTCGACAGGGAACCACAGGCTACACCTTC.

This clone was counted between two and nine times. The germline gene is not matched at one end of the junction; a read error may be the cause. V gene TRBV6-1 combines with J gene TRBJ1-5; tentatively, D is TRBD1 (5 bases). The CDR3 totals 15 residues. Germline CDR1 MNHNS, CDR2 SASEGT. This CDR3 reads CASSEPGGSSQPQHF. In DNA form, the CDR3 reads TGTGCCAGCAGTGAACCCGGGGGGAGCAGTCAGCCCCAGCATTTT.

V and J are TRBV6-5 and TRBJ2-7; 8 nucleotides match TRBD2. Germline-derived CDR1 and CDR2 are MNHEY and SVGAGI. Germline trimming cut 6 bases from V and 3 bases from J; bases unmatched to any gene: 10. The CDR3 length is 15 residues. This CDR3 reads CASSRELAGYYEQYF. DNA for the CDR3: TGTGCCAGCAGCCGCGAGTTAGCGGGGTACTACGAGCAGTACTTC.

The chain couples TRBV11-2 to TRBJ2-7; 7 bases are shared with TRBD2. J was trimmed by 7 bases and V by 5 bases; bases with no gene match: 11. CDR3 length: 14 residues. CDR1 is SGHAT and CDR2 is FQNNGV in the germline V gene. The CDR3 loop reads CASSPRLASGEQYF. CDR3 nucleotide sequence: TGTGCCAGCAGCCCCAGACTAGCCTCAGGGGAGCAGTACTTC.

This clone was counted a few times. The chain joins TRBV13 to TRBJ2-2, with 9 bases lining up with TRBD2. Germline assignment: CDR1 PRHDT and CDR2 FYEKMQ (reference sequence). The J segment lost 5 bases and the V segment lost 5 bases, leaving 9 bases of the junction unmatched. The CDR3 has 16 residues. The CDR3 DNA sequence: TGTGCCAGCAGCGGGACTAGCACCTTTAGGACCGGGGAGCTGTTTTTT. This translates into CASSGTSTFRTGELFF.

The chain recombines TRBV7-9 with TRBJ1-4; D not certain. The CDR3 is made up of 13 amino acids. Germline V gene lookup returns CDR1 SEHNR and CDR2 FQNEAQ (reference sequence). Trimming removed 5 bases at V and 8 bases at J, with 12 bases between. CDR3 coding DNA: TGTGCCAGCAGCCGCCTCGGAGGCGAAAAACTGTTTTTT. Translated: CASSRLGGEKLFF. Variable domain in full (rest from reference TRBV7-9 and TRBJ1-4): DTGVSQNPRHKITKRGQNVTFRCDPISEHNRLYWYRQTLGQGPEFLTYFQNEAQLEKSRLLSDRFSAERPKGSFSTLEIQRTEQGDSAMYLCASSRLGGEKLFFGSGTQLSVL.

The chain uses TRBV19 and TRBJ1-1; D gene ambiguous. This CDR3 is 14 amino acids long. Trimming stripped 3 bases from V and 3 bases from J, with 11 bases between. The germline gives CDR1 LNHDA, CDR2 SQIVND (reference sequence). CDR3 amino acids: CASSIAFTDTEAFF. The CDR3 DNA reads as TGTGCCAGTAGTATCGCCTTCACTGACACTGAAGCTTTCTTT.

The chain uses TRBV21-1 and TRBJ1-1. TRBV21-1 is described as a pseudogene. The CDR3 is 13 amino acids. The CDR3 DNA reads as TGTGCCAGCAGCAAAGATCGGTGGAGAGAAGCTTTCTTT. Its translation: CASSKDRWREAFF.

There are a few counts of this clone. The chain has TRBV19 and TRBJ1-5; 8 nucleotides align to TRBD1. Germline lookup yields CDR1 LNHDA and CDR2 SQIVND (reference sequence). This CDR3 has 15 amino acids. The J segment lost 2 bases and the V segment lost 3 bases, leaving 3 bases of the junction unmatched. The CDR3 nucleotides are TGTGCCAGTAGTATGGACAGGGTGGGCAATCAGCCCCAGCATTTT. This codes for CASSMDRVGNQPQHF.

V gene TRBV13 combines with J gene TRBJ2-1; 7 bases fit TRBD2. This CDR3 is built from 16 residues. CDR1 is PRHDT, CDR2 FYEKMQ, per germline (reference sequence). J gave up 1 base and V 6 bases, and 9 bases lay outside the gene matches. Here the CDR3 reads CASSPTKRGSYNEQFF. CDR3 DNA sequence: TGTGCCAGCAGTCCTACTAAGCGGGGATCCTACAATGAGCAGTTCTTC. The full variable domain, its missing parts supplied by reference TRBV13 and TRBJ2-1, is AAGVIQSPRHLIKEKRETATLKCYPIPRHDTVYWYQQGPGQDPQFLISFYEKMQSDKGSIPDRFSAQQFSDYHSELNMSSLELGDSALYFCASSPTKRGSYNEQFFGPGTRLTVL.